This T cell receptor (beta chain) is drawn from a study of graft-versus-host responses after intestinal transplantation. Study-wide background: Induction using anti-thymocyte globulin, followed by tacrolimus and steroids for roughly 3 years, was given to all recipients.

TCRdb's table, derived via immunoSEQ multiplex PCR, lists solely in-frame clones and lacks some. The sample lists over 20,000 clones; just under 40% were seen once. Germline V CDR1 and CDR2: MNHNS, SASEGT. Trimming took off 4 bases at V and 3 bases at J, with 6 bases between the two ends. The CDR3 length is 13 residues. The chain is built from TRBV6-1 and TRBJ2-2, with D possibly being TRBD1 (5 bases). This sample comprised alloreactive CD4+ T cells from a mixed lymphocyte reaction culture, obtained before intestinal transplant. Subset given: CFSE-low proliferating T cells sorted from roughly 6-day pre-transplant mixed lymphocyte reaction (GvH or HvG direction). This TCR came from a human patient who received an intestinal transplant. This CDR3 reads CASSAGYTGELFF. The CDR3 nucleotides are TGTGCCAGCAGTGCAGGGTACACCGGGGAGCTGTTTTTT.